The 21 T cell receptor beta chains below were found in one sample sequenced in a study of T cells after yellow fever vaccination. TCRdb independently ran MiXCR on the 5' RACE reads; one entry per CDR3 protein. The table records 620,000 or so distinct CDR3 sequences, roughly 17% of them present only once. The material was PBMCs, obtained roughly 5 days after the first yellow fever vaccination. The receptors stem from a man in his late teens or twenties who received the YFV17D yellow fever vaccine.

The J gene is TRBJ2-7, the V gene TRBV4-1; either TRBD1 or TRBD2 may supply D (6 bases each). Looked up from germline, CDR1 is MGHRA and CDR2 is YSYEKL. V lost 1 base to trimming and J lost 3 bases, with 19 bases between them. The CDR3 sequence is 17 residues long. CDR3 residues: CASSQGGASQGDYEQYV. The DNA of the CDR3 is TGCGCCAGCAGCCAAGGGGGGGCTTCACAGGGCGACTACGAGCAGTACGTC.

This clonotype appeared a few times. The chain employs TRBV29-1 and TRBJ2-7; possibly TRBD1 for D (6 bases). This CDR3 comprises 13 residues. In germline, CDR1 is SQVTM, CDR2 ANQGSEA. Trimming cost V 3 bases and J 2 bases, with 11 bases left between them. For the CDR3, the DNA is TGCAGCGTTGAGGGGGACACCCCCTACGAGCAGTACTTC. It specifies CSVEGDTPYEQYF.

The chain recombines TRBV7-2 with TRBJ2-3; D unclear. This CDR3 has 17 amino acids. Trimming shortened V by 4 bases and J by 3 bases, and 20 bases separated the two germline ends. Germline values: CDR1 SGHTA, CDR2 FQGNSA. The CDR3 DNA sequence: TGTGCCAGCAGCTCAACCCCAATTAGAACGGGTACAGATACGCAGTATTTT. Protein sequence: CASSSTPIRTGTDTQYF.

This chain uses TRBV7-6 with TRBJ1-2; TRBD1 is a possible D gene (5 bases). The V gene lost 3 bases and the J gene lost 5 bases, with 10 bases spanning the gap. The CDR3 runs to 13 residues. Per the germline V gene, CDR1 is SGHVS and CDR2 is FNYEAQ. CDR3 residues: CASSLDKGYGYTF. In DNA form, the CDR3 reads TGTGCCAGCAGCTTGGACAAAGGGTATGGCTACACCTTC.

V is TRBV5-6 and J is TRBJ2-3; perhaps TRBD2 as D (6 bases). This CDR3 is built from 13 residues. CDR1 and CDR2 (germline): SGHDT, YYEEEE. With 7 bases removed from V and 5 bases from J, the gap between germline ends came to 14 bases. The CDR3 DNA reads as TGTGCCAGCTTCGGACTATTGGGAGATACGCAGTATTTT. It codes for CASFGLLGDTQYF.

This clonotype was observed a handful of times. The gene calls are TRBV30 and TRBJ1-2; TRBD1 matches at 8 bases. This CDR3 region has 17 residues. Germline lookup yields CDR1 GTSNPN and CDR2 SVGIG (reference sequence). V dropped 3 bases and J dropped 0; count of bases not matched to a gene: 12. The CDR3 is CAWSQDRGDVPNYGYTF. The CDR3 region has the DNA TGTGCCTGGAGCCAAGACAGGGGAGACGTCCCTAACTATGGCTACACCTTC.

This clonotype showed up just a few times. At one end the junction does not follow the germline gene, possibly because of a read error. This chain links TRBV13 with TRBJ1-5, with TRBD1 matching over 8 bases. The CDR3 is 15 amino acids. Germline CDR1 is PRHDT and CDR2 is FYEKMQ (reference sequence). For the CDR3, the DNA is TGTGCCAGCAGCCTAGGACAGGGAGGTGGTCAGCCCCAGCATTTT. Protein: CASSLGQGGGQPQHF.

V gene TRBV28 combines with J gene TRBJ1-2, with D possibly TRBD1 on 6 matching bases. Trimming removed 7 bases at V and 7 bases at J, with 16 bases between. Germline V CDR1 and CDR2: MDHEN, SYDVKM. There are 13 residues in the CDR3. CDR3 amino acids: CASILGGTGGYTF. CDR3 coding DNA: TGTGCCAGCATCCTGGGGGGCACTGGTGGCTACACCTTC.

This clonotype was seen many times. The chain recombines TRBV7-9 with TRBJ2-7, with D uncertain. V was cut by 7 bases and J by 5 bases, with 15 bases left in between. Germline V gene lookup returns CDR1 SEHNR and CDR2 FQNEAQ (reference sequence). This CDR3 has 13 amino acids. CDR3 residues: CASTPVGLDEQYF. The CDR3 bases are TGTGCCAGCACCCCGGTAGGGCTCGACGAGCAGTACTTC.

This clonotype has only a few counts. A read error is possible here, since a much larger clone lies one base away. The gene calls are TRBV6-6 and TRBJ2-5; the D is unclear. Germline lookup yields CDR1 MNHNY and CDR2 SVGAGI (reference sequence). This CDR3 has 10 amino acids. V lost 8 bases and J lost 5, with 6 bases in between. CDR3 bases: TGTGCCAGCGGAGACGAGACCCAGTACTTC. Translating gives CASGDETQYF.

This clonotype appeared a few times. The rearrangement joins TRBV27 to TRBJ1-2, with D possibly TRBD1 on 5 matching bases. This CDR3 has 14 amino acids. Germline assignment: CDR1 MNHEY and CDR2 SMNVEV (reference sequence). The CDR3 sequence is CASRGWGTNYGYTF. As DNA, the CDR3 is TGTGCATCGAGGGGCTGGGGGACCAACTATGGCTACACCTTC.

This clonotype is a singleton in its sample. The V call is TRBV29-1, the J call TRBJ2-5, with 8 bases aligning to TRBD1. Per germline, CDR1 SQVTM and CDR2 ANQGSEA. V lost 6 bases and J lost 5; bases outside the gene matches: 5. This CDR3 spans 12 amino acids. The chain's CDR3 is CSVYHRGETQYF. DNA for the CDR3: TGCAGCGTATACCACAGGGGGGAGACCCAGTACTTC. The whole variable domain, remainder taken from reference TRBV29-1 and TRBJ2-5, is SAVISQKPSRDICQRGTSLTIQCQVDSQVTMMFWYRQQPGQSLTLIATANQGSEATYESGFVIDKFPISRPNLTFSTLTVSNMSPEDSSIYLCSVYHRGETQYFGPGTRLLVL.

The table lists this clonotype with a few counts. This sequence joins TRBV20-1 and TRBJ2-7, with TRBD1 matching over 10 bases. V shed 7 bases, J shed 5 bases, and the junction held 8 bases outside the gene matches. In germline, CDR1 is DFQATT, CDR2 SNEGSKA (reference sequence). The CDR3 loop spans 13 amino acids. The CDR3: CSVPGQGRDEQYV. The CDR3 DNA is TGCAGTGTCCCGGGACAGGGGAGGGACGAGCAGTACGTC.

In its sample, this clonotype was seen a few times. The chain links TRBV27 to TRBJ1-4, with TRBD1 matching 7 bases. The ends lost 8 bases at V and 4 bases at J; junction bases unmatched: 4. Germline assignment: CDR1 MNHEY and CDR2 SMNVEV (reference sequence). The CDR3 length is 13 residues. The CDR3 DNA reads TGTGCCAGCGCGGGACAGTTTAATGAAAAACTGTTTTTT. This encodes CASAGQFNEKLFF.

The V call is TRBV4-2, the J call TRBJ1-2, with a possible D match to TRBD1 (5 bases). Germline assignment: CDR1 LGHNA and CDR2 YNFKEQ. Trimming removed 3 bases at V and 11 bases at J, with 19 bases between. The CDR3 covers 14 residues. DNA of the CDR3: TGTGCCAGCAGCCAGACCGGGACCGCCATCAGTTACACCTTC. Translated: CASSQTGTAISYTF.

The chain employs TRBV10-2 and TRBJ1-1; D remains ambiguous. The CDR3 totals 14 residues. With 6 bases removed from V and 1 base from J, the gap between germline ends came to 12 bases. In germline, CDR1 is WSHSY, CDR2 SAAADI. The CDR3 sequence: CASSAVSGNTEAFF. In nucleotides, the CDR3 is TGCGCCAGCAGCGCCGTTTCGGGGAACACTGAAGCTTTCTTT.

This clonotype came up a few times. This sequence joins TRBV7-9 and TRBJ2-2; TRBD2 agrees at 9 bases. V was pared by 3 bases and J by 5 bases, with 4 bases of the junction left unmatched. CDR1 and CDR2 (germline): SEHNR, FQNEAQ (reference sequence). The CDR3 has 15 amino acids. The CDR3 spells CASSFGLALTGELFF. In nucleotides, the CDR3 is TGTGCCAGCAGCTTCGGACTAGCGTTGACCGGGGAGCTGTTTTTT.

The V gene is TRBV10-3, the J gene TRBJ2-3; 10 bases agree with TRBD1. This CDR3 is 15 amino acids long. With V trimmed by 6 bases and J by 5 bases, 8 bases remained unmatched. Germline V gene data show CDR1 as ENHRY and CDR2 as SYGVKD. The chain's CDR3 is CAIRGPGQGEDTQYF. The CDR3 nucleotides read TGTGCCATCAGGGGGCCCGGACAGGGGGAAGATACGCAGTATTTT.

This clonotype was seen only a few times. The CDR3 DNA reads as TGTGCCAGCAGCTTCGCCCAAGGGACTTTTAGGGAGCAGTACTTC. This codes for CASSFAQGTFREQYF. V usage is TRBV7-9 and J usage is TRBJ2-7; D possibly corresponds to TRBD2 (6 bases). With 3 bases removed from V and 7 bases from J, the gap between germline ends came to 19 bases. The V gene's germline CDR1 is SEHNR and CDR2 FQNEAQ (reference sequence). The CDR3 covers 15 residues.

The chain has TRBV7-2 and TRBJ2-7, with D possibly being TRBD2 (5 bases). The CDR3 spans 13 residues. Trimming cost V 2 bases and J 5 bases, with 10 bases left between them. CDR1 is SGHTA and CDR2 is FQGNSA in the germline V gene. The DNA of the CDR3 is TGTGCCAGCAGCTTACTACGGGGAAACGAGCAGTACTTC. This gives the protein CASSLLRGNEQYF.

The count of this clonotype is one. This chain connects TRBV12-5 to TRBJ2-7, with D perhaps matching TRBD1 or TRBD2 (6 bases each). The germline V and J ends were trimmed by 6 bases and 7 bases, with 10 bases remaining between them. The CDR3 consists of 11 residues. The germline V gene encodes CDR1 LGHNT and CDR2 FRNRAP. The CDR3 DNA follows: TGTGCTAGTGGACAGGGAGGAGAGCAGTACTTC. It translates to CASGQGGEQYF.